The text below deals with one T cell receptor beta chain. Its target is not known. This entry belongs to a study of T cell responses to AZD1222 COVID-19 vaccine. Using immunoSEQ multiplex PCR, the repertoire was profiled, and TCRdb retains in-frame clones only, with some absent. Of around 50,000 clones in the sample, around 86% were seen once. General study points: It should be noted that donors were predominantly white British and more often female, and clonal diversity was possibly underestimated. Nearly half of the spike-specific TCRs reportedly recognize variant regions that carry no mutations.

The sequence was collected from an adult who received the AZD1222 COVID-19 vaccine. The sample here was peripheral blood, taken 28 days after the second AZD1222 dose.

CDR3: CASSPRTLAAYNEQFF. The CDR3 nucleotides are TGCGCCAGCAGCCCCCGTACTCTAGCGGCCTACAATGAGCAGTTCTTC. This chain joins TRBV4-3 and TRBJ2-1, with 7 positions matching TRBD2. This CDR3 region has 16 residues. Germline V gene sequence: CDR1 LGHNA, CDR2 YSLEER. J lost 2 bases, V lost 4 bases, and 8 bases had no gene match.